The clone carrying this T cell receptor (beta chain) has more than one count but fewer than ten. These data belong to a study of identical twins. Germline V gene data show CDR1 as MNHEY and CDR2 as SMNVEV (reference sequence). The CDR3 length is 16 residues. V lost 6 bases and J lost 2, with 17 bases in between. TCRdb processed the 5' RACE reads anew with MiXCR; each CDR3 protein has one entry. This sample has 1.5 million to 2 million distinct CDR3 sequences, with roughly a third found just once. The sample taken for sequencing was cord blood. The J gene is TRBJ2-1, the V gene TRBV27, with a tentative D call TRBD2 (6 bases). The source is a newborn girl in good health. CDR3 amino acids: CASRARTNLPYNEQFF. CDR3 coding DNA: TGTGCCAGCAGGGCCAGGACTAACCTCCCCTACAATGAGCAGTTCTTC.